The next 24 T cell receptor beta chains were all read from a single sample in a study of T cell responses to AZD1222 COVID-19 vaccine (dated by TCRdb to the early 2020s). Library preparation was by the immunoSEQ multiplex PCR assay. Here the immuneACCESS table is served through TCRdb, limited to in-frame sequences with V and J called. Missing clones are a known gap in these copies; in checked studies unresolved V genes cover under half, and the rest lacks a known reason. In all, the sample holds around 110,000 clones, and 80% to 90% of those were seen once. The ten largest clones represent around 3.9% of the sample. The time point label of this sample denotes: baseline before first vaccination. The sample's treatment or condition, from its label and the paper: meningococcal conjugate vaccine given as trial control. The source was peripheral blood, collected on day 0 of MenACWY control vaccination. Every receptor here comes from an adult in good health.

The chain uses TRBV18 and TRBJ1-1; 9 bases are shared with TRBD1. The CDR3 totals 15 residues. Germline V gene lookup returns CDR1 KGHSH and CDR2 LQKENI. Trimming at V came to 3 bases and at J to 3 bases, leaving 5 bases not matched to a gene. CDR3 in DNA: TGTGCCAGCTCACCGCCCGGGACAGGGTACACTGAAGCTTTCTTT. Protein: CASSPPGTGYTEAFF.

The genes are TRBV19 and TRBJ2-7, with 8 bases matching TRBD1. After removal of 3 bases from V and 2 bases from J, the junction contained 6 bases not matched to a gene. Looked up from germline, CDR1 is LNHDA and CDR2 is SQIVND (reference sequence). This CDR3 has 15 residues. Here the CDR3 reads CASSMGTGNAYEQYF. CDR3 in DNA: TGTGCCAGTAGTATGGGGACAGGAAACGCCTACGAGCAGTACTTC.

The rearrangement links TRBV11-3 to TRBJ2-2; no firm D call. Trimming removed 4 bases from V and 8 bases from J, with 20 bases in between. The length of the CDR3 is 16 residues. Germline CDR1 and CDR2: SGHNT and YENEEA. The CDR3 bases are TGTGCCAGCAGCTCCGACCCTGAGTGGGGATGGGGGGAGCTGTTTTTT. Its protein is CASSSDPEWGWGELFF.

This clone was counted a few times. In DNA, the CDR3 is TGCGCCAGCAGCCAAGTCAGAGAAGAGACCCAGTACTTC. Translation gives CASSQVREETQYF. V is TRBV4-1 and J is TRBJ2-5; D remains ambiguous. This CDR3 has 13 amino acids. Trimming cost V 1 base and J 3 bases, with 6 bases left between them. In germline, CDR1 is MGHRA, CDR2 YSYEKL.

This chain links TRBV18 with TRBJ2-7; 9 bases map to TRBD1. The CDR3 contains 13 residues. V shed 3 bases and J 7 bases; nucleotides not matched to a gene: 4. In germline, CDR1 is KGHSH, CDR2 LQKENI. CDR3 amino acids: CASSPGTGWEQYF. CDR3 nucleotides: TGTGCCAGCTCACCTGGGACAGGGTGGGAGCAGTACTTC. The variable domain in full, with the rest retrieved from reference TRBV18 and TRBJ2-7, is NAGVMQNPRHLVRRRGQEARLRCSPMKGHSHVYWYRQLPEEGLKFMVYLQKENIIDESGMPKERFSAEFPKEGPSILRIQQVVRGDSAAYFCASSPGTGWEQYFGPGTRLTVT.

The V gene is TRBV5-1, the J gene TRBJ2-7; D uncertain. The CDR3 consists of 15 residues. Germline V CDR1 and CDR2: SGHRS, YFSETQ. The V gene lost 1 base and the J gene lost 0 bases, with 11 bases spanning the gap. The CDR3 DNA sequence: TGCGCCAGCAGCTTGAAAGTGCAGAGCTCCTACGAGCAGTACTTC. This gives the protein CASSLKVQSSYEQYF.

This chain connects TRBV6-5 to TRBJ2-3, with a weak D call TRBD2 (6 bases). This CDR3 spans 13 amino acids. V lost 9 bases and J 6 bases, leaving 16 bases between the germline ends. Looked up from germline, CDR1 is MNHEY and CDR2 is SVGAGI. Here the CDR3 reads CASHGGLGDTQYF. CDR3 bases: TGTGCCAGTCATGGGGGGTTGGGGGATACGCAGTATTTT.

V is TRBV4-1 and J is TRBJ2-6; no reliable D call. The CDR3 is 15 residues long. Deletions cut 9 bases from V and 0 bases from J, with 12 bases between. The germline CDR1 and CDR2 sequences are MGHRA and YSYEKL. The CDR3 spells CASKVHSSGANVLTF. The CDR3 DNA reads as TGCGCCAGTAAGGTCCACAGCTCTGGGGCCAACGTCCTGACTTTC.

The chain is built from TRBV24-1 and TRBJ2-2; D might be TRBD1 or TRBD2, each matching 5 bases. Trimming shortened V by 5 bases and J by 3 bases, and 15 bases separated the two germline ends. Germline V lookup: CDR1 KGHDR, CDR2 SFDVKD. The CDR3 length is 16 residues. CDR3 in amino acids: CATSAPGTDYTGELFF. The CDR3 DNA is TGTGCCACCAGTGCCCCTGGGACGGACTACACCGGGGAGCTGTTTTTT.

The rearrangement uses TRBV5-6 and TRBJ2-6; D uncertain. CDR3 length: 13 amino acids. Germline V gene sequence: CDR1 SGHDT, CDR2 YYEEEE. The V and J ends lost 4 bases and 0 bases respectively, with 2 bases between them. CDR3 bases: TGTGCCAGCAGCCTCTCTGGGGCCAACGTCCTGACTTTC. Amino acid sequence: CASSLSGANVLTF. The complete variable domain, with remaining parts taken from reference TRBV5-6 and TRBJ2-6, reads DAGVTQSPTHLIKTRGQQVTLRCSPKSGHDTVSWYQQALGQGPQFIFQYYEEEERQRGNFPDRFSGHQFPNYSSELNVNALLLGDSALYLCASSLSGANVLTFGAGSRLTVL.

This clone was seen just once. The CDR3 is CASSLSGLSSYNSPLHF. CDR3 sequence (DNA): TGTGCCAGCAGCTTATCTGGACTAAGCTCCTATAATTCACCCCTCCACTTT. V is TRBV7-2 and J is TRBJ1-6, with D unresolved. Trimming removed 2 bases from V and 0 bases from J, with 11 bases in between. Per the germline V gene, CDR1 is SGHTA and CDR2 is FQGNSA. The CDR3 length is 17 residues.

The genes are TRBV3-1 (or the pseudogene TRBV3-2) and TRBJ1-6; D unresolved. With 1 base removed from V and 0 bases from J, the gap between germline ends came to 4 bases. The germline CDR1 and CDR2 sequences are LGHDT and YNNKEL (reference sequence). This CDR3 comprises 15 residues. The DNA of the CDR3 is TGTGCCAGCAGCCAAGGGATCTCCTATAATTCACCCCTCCACTTT. This translates into CASSQGISYNSPLHF.

This clone came up a few times. V and J are TRBV14 and TRBJ1-2; D is perhaps TRBD1 (6 bases). Between the trimmed V and J ends, which lost 4 bases and 7 bases, there was a span of 16 bases. The CDR3 sequence is 14 residues long. CDR1 is SGHDN, CDR2 FVKESK, per germline. CDR3 DNA: TGTGCCAGCAGCCGGATTACAGGGAGGGCTGGCTACACCTTC. Translated: CASSRITGRAGYTF.

The chain has TRBV5-4 and TRBJ1-2; the D is unclear. Trimming removed 0 bases at V and 6 bases at J, with 6 bases between. This CDR3 has 12 residues. From germline, CDR1 is SGHNT and CDR2 YYREEE (reference sequence). This CDR3 is CASSLGGNGYTF. For the CDR3, the DNA is TGTGCCAGCAGCTTGGGTGGGAATGGCTACACCTTC.

This clone was detected only once. This chain uses TRBV5-4 with TRBJ1-3; D is ambiguous. Per the germline V gene, CDR1 is SGHNT and CDR2 is YYREEE (reference sequence). This CDR3 spans 13 amino acids. Trimming stripped 4 bases from V and 2 bases from J, with 7 bases between. DNA of the CDR3: TGTGCCAGCAGCCTGGGTCCTGGAAACACCATATATTTT. Protein: CASSLGPGNTIYF.

V usage is TRBV30 and J usage is TRBJ2-1; D uncertain. CDR3 size: 13 residues. Germline CDR1 and CDR2: GTSNPN and SVGIG (reference sequence). With 4 bases removed from V and 3 bases from J, the gap between germline ends came to 10 bases. This CDR3 reads CAWNGDGYNEQFF. As DNA, the CDR3 is TGTGCCTGGAACGGAGACGGCTACAATGAGCAGTTCTTC.

The V and J genes are TRBV28 and TRBJ2-7; tentative D call: TRBD2 (6 bases). The germline V gene encodes CDR1 MDHEN and CDR2 SYDVKM. V lost 3 bases to trimming and J lost 2 bases, with 11 bases between them. The CDR3 is 14 residues long. The CDR3 sequence is CASSLGGDPYEQYF. The CDR3 coding sequence is TGTGCCAGCAGTTTGGGGGGTGACCCCTACGAGCAGTACTTC.

V gene TRBV7-2 combines with J gene TRBJ1-1; a weak D match, TRBD1 (5 bases). Germline-derived CDR1 and CDR2 are SGHTA and FQGNSA. The ends were cut back, 1 base at V and 3 bases at J, with 15 bases in the middle. CDR3 length: 16 amino acids. The CDR3, as DNA: TGTGCCAGCAGCTTAGAAGGCTCGCGGGGGTACACTGAAGCTTTCTTT. Translating gives CASSLEGSRGYTEAFF.

The V and J genes are TRBV7-9 and TRBJ1-4; 10 nucleotides match TRBD1. Germline CDR1 SEHNR, CDR2 FQNEAQ (reference sequence). V was clipped by 0 bases and J by 8 bases; unmatched bases: 6. The CDR3 contains 16 residues. CDR3 DNA: TGTGCCAGCAGCTTAGCTAGACAGGGGGCGAGAGAAAAACTGTTTTTT. Translated: CASSLARQGAREKLFF.

The V and J genes are TRBV4-2 and TRBJ2-3; no reliable D call. This CDR3 is 14 amino acids long. V dropped 0 bases and J dropped 3 bases, with 7 bases sitting between them. Germline lookup yields CDR1 LGHNA and CDR2 YNFKEQ. The DNA for the CDR3 is TGTGCCAGCAGCCAAGATCAGAGGACAGATACGCAGTATTTT. Its translation: CASSQDQRTDTQYF.

The chain carries TRBV28 and TRBJ2-7; D not certain. The germline V gene has CDR1 MDHEN and CDR2 SYDVKM. The CDR3 sequence is 13 residues long. The V end was cut by 2 bases, the J end by 6 bases, with 11 bases between. The CDR3 reads CASSLRRQPEQYF. The DNA for the CDR3 is TGTGCCAGCAGTTTAAGGCGGCAGCCCGAGCAGTACTTC.

The CDR3: CASRFGSSGNGYTF. The CDR3 DNA is TGTGCCAGCAGGTTCGGTAGTTCGGGAAATGGCTACACCTTC. The V call is TRBV5-6, the J call TRBJ1-2; D uncertain. CDR1 is SGHDT and CDR2 is YYEEEE in the germline V gene. With 5 bases removed from V and 6 bases from J, the gap between germline ends came to 17 bases. CDR3 length equals 14 residues.

This clone has only a few counts. The chain employs TRBV30 and TRBJ1-5; 10 bases agree with TRBD1. Germline-derived CDR1 and CDR2 are GTSNPN and SVGIG (reference sequence). Losses at the gene ends were 2 bases for V and 1 base for J; bases not matched to a gene: 2. This CDR3 is 15 amino acids long. DNA of the CDR3: TGTGCCTGGAGTCGGGGACAGGGGAGCAATCAGCCCCAGCATTTT. It specifies CAWSRGQGSNQPQHF.

J is TRBJ1-3 and V is TRBV7-2; D is uncertain. Trimming removed 1 base at V and 4 bases at J, with 8 bases between. Germline values: CDR1 SGHTA, CDR2 FQGNSA. The CDR3 has 14 residues. The CDR3 DNA reads TGTGCCAGCAGCTTAGGAGGGTCAGGAAACACCATATATTTT. Translation gives CASSLGGSGNTIYF.